The clone carrying this TCR beta chain has more than one count but fewer than ten. The antigen remains unidentified. This entry comes from a study of cytomegalovirus exposure and HLA in healthy donors. Study-wide results and caveats: About 87% or about 30% of the time was how often most TCR beta V segments were productive, according to an earlier analysis.

V dropped 2 bases and J dropped 6; count of bases not matched to a gene: 10. This CDR3 contains 16 residues. Germline V gives CDR1 LNHDA, CDR2 SQIVND (reference sequence). Primers: 60 Vbeta forward and 13 Jbeta reverse. The authors' processing: Later work found 65 million to 85 million unique TCR beta chains, with roughly 11 million shared. Profiled with immunoSEQ multiplex PCR; TCRdb holds only in-frame clones, not every one. V and J calls and clone size are those listed in that table; D and trimming were worked out from the DNA. The repertoire holds about 140,000 clones, with about 61% as singletons.

The TCR sequence derives from a male donor in good health and CMV-seronegative. The specimen sequenced was PBMCs. The genes are TRBV19 and TRBJ1-5; 7 nucleotides line up with TRBD1. The CDR3 DNA follows: TGTGCCAGTAGTATAACCCCACAGGGGTCGGGTCAGCCCCAGCATTTT. Translation: CASSITPQGSGQPQHF.